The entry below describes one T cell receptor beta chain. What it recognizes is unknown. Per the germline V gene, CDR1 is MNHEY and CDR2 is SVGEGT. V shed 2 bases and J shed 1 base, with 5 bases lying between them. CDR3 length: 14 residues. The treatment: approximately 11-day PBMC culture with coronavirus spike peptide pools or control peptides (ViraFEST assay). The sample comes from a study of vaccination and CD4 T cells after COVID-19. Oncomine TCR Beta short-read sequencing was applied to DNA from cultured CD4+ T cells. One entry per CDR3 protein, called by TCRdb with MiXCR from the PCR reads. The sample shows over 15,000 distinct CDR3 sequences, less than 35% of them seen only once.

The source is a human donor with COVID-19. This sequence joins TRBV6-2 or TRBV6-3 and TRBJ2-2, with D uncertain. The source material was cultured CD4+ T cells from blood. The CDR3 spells CASSYRVNTGELFF. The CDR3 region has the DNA TGTGCCAGCAGTTACAGAGTGAACACCGGGGAGCTGTTTTTT.